Described below is a single T cell receptor (beta chain) sequence and its context. The antigen is not known. At one end, the junction sequence differs from germline, possibly due to a read error. The V gene's germline CDR1 is SQVTM and CDR2 ANQGSEA. This CDR3 is 17 amino acids long. The entry originates in a study of a mutant IDH1 vaccine in newly diagnosed glioma. Turning to the study itself: In weeks 1, 3, 5, 7, 11, 15, 19 and 23, patients were vaccinated. First vaccine doses came 4-6 weeks after radiotherapy alone, or with temozolomide cycles. Treated patients were roughly 62% male, around 38% female, mean age about 41 years. Notes on the study in general: Altogether, around 95% of patients exhibited vaccine-induced immune responses.

Sequenced by immunoSEQ multiplex PCR; TCRdb stores in-frame clones only, minus some. Of roughly 38,000 clones listed, roughly 80% are singletons. Time point of the sample: week 23, last vaccination. Every vaccination contained 300 ug of the mutant IDH1 20-mer peptide and was paired with topical imiquimod. The starting material was PBMCs, obtained from a glioma patient whose treatment included an IDH1 peptide vaccine. This receptor was taken from a man in his fifties or sixties with glioma. V gene TRBV29-1 combines with J gene TRBJ2-3; 8 bases line up with TRBD2. The CDR3 region is CSVEDRPDGGASDMQYF. For the CDR3, the DNA is TGCAGCGTTGAAGATAGACCCGACGGGGGGGCTTCAGATATGCAGTATTTT.